This T cell receptor (beta chain) emerged from a study of shared clonotypes between healthy human individuals. Study-level points and caveats: Naive CD4 clonotype sharing across a few donors was 4% to 5%. Unshared clonotypes carried lower generation probabilities than those common to all four donors. Researchers sampled blood only, noting tissue repertoires likely differ.

In this sample, this clone turned up once. What it recognizes is unknown. TCRdb's table, derived via immunoSEQ multiplex PCR, lists solely in-frame clones and lacks some. The data show 2 million to 2.5 million clones, almost 96% seen once. Donors were healthy HIV-negative adults without recent acute infections or vaccinations. The CDR3 runs 14 residues. The germline gives CDR1 MDHEN, CDR2 SYDVKM. Trimming took 6 bases from V and 2 from J; bases not matched to a gene: 4. The origin of this receptor is a man younger than 30 in good health. The sequenced material came from naive CD4+ T cells sorted from blood. Subset reported: CD45RA+ positively selected. The chain combines TRBV28 with TRBJ2-7; TRBD1 matches 10 bases. The CDR3 is CASRRTGGTYEQYF. Here the CDR3 DNA reads TGTGCCAGCAGACGGACAGGGGGAACCTACGAGCAGTACTTC.